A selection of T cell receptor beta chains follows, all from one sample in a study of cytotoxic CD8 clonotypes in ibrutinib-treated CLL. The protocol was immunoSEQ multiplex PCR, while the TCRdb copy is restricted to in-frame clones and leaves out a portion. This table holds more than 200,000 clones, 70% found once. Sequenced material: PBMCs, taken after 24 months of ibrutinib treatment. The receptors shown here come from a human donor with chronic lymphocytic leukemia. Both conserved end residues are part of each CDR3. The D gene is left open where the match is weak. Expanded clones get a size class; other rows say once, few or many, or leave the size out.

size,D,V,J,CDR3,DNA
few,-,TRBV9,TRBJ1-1,CASSVFGQNTEAFF,TGTGCCAGCAGCGTATTCGGACAGAACACTGAAGCTTTCTTT
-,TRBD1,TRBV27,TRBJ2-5,CASSLKTGVEQETQYF,TGTGCCAGCAGTCTAAAAACAGGGGTGGAACAAGAGACCCAGTACTTC
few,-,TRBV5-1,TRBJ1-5,CASSLGGVGSSNQPQHF,TGCGCCAGCAGCTTGGGTGGAGTGGGTTCTAGCAATCAGCCCCAGCATTTT
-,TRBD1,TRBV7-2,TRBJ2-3,CASSETGGLDTQYF,TGTGCCAGCAGCGAGACAGGGGGCTTAGATACGCAGTATTTT
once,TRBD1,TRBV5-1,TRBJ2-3,CASSLAGTGGTDTQYF,TGCGCCAGCAGCTTGGCCGGGACAGGGGGCACAGATACGCAGTATTTT
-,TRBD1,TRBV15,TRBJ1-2,CATSPGTGGGYTF,TGTGCCACCAGTCCCGGGACAGGGGGTGGCTACACCTTC
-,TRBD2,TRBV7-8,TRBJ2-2,CASSSPPTWTSGPLKELFF,TGTGCCAGCAGCTCACCCCCTACATGGACTAGCGGACCCCTCAAGGAGCTGTTTTTT
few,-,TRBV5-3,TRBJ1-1,CARSLARVDTEAFF,TGTGCCAGAAGCTTGGCCAGGGTTGACACTGAAGCTTTCTTT
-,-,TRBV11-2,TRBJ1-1,CASSLVPRRPTEAFF,TGTGCCAGCAGCTTAGTTCCACGAAGGCCCACTGAAGCTTTCTTT
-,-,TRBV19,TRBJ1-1,CASSITGYTEAFF,TGTGCCAGTAGTATCACGGGTTACACTGAAGCTTTCTTT
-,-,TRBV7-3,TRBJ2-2,CASSLYTNTGELFF,TGTGCCAGCAGCTTGTATACGAACACCGGGGAGCTGTTTTTT
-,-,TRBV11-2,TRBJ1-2,CASSFQQGDGYTF,TGTGCCAGCAGCTTCCAACAGGGAGATGGCTACACCTTC
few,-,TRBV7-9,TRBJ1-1,CASSFGTSLSLNTEAFF,TGTGCCAGCAGCTTCGGGACCTCACTTAGTTTGAACACTGAAGCTTTCTTT
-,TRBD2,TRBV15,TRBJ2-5,CATSKRLAGALETQYF,TGTGCCACCAGCAAAAGACTAGCGGGAGCCCTAGAGACCCAGTACTTC
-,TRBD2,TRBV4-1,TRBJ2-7,CASSQVERGSSYEQYF,TGCGCCAGCAGCCAAGTTGAGCGGGGGAGCTCCTACGAGCAGTACTTC
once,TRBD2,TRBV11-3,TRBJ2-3,CASSSRTSGSTDTQYF,TGTGCCAGCAGCTCCCGGACTAGCGGGAGTACAGATACGCAGTATTTT
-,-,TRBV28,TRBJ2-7,CASSPGTPEFGEQYF,TGTGCCAGCAGCCCTGGGACCCCCGAATTTGGCGAGCAGTACTTC
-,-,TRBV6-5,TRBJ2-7,CASSYSEGYSNEQYF,TGTGCCAGCAGTTACTCGGAGGGGTACTCTAATGAGCAGTACTTC
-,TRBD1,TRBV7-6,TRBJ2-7,CASSLGQGTSYEQYF,TGTGCCAGCAGCTTAGGACAGGGTACATCCTACGAGCAGTACTTC
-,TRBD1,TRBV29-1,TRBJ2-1,CSVDITGGLFF,TGCAGCGTTGACATTACAGGGGGCTTGTTCTTC
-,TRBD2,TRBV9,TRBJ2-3,CASGVWRESGDTQYF,TGTGCCAGCGGAGTCTGGCGGGAGAGCGGAGATACGCAGTATTTT
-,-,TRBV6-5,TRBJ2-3,CASSRKQGGTDTQYF,TGTGCCAGCAGTAGAAAACAGGGTGGCACAGATACGCAGTATTTT
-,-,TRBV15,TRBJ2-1,CATSIPPSYNEQFF,TGTGCCACCAGCATCCCCCCATCCTACAATGAGCAGTTCTTC
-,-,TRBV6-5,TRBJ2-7,CASSRLSDPAYEQYF,TGTGCCAGCAGCCGCCTCTCCGACCCAGCCTACGAGCAGTACTTC
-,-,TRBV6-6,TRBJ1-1,CASRTESTEAFF,TGTGCCAGCAGAACTGAGAGCACTGAAGCTTTCTTT
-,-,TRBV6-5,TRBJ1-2,CASSSEERGYGYTF,TGTGCCAGCAGTTCCGAGGAGCGAGGCTATGGCTACACCTTC
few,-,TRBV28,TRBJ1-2,CASHPGQLYGYTF,TGTGCCAGTCACCCCGGGCAGCTCTATGGCTACACCTTC
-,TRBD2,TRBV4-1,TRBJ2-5,CASSHTSGRVRRQETQYF,TGCGCCAGCAGCCACACTAGCGGGAGGGTAAGGAGGCAAGAGACCCAGTACTTC
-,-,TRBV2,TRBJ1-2,CASRESYLSRDYGYTF,TGTGCCAGCAGAGAGTCCTATCTGAGCAGGGACTATGGCTACACCTTC